This entry lists 3 T cell receptor beta chains sequenced from one sample in a study of human T cells and chemical hapten exposure. Described time point: healthy volunteer bleed at 2 weeks. Someone pulled total RNA out of unfractionated whole blood. From the RACE reads, TCRdb called clonotypes with MiXCR, one entry per CDR3 protein. The data show roughly 130,000 distinct CDR3 sequences, approximately 9.5% seen once. The sample comprised whole blood. Receptor source: a male donor in good health. Some clones in this sample may be carry-over from other donors' samples.

This clonotype came up a few times. The rearrangement joins TRBV29-1 to TRBJ2-7; 7 nucleotides match TRBD1. This CDR3 has 10 amino acids. Germline V gene sequence: CDR1 SQVTM, CDR2 ANQGSEA. Germline trimming cut 6 bases from V and 6 bases from J; bases unmatched to any gene: 2. The CDR3 protein is CSVAGGEQYF. Written as DNA, the CDR3 is TGCAGCGTGGCAGGGGGCGAGCAGTACTTC.

There are many counts of this clonotype. V usage is TRBV7-9 and J usage is TRBJ2-7; D is possibly TRBD1 or TRBD2 (5 bases each). Germline CDR1 is SEHNR and CDR2 is FQNEAQ (reference sequence). V dropped 0 bases and J dropped 7 bases, with 16 bases sitting between them. The CDR3 is made up of 15 amino acids. This CDR3 is CASSLAGTSSGEQYF. The CDR3 DNA is TGTGCCAGCAGCTTAGCGGGGACCTCCTCTGGGGAGCAGTACTTC.

This rearrangement joins TRBV20-1 to TRBJ1-1, with D uncertain. This CDR3 has 15 residues. Per the germline V gene, CDR1 is DFQATT and CDR2 is SNEGSKA (reference sequence). Trimming removed 0 bases from V and 1 base from J, with 12 bases in between. Written as DNA, the CDR3 is TGCAGTGCTAGAGAGACACATCGGGGGAACACTGAAGCTTTCTTT. Encoded protein: CSARETHRGNTEAFF.